This T cell receptor beta chain was documented in a study of T cell responses to AZD1222 COVID-19 vaccine. On this clone itself: Its antigen is as yet unknown.

The method was immunoSEQ multiplex PCR; TCRdb's version includes in-frame clones alone and lacks a portion of them. The sample includes approximately 98,000 clones, roughly 87% seen only once; the top ten take around 3.3%. The CDR3 covers 14 residues. Germline CDR1 reads MNHNY; CDR2 reads SVGAGI (reference sequence). Deletions cut 6 bases from V and 8 bases from J, with 19 bases between. The study's findings and limits: Vaccination with two AZD1222 doses was followed by a rise in Spike-specific TCR breadth and depth. CD4 TCRs associated with vaccination spanned spike, dominating at 160-218 and 743-854. Mostly white British, mostly female donors; authors suggested clonal diversity may be underestimated.

This clonotype was sampled from an adult in good health. The rearrangement links TRBV6-6 to TRBJ1-1; a weak D match, TRBD1 (6 bases). Specimen: peripheral blood, collected on day 0 of MenACWY control vaccination. The CDR3 here is CASSPVHRAREAFF. The CDR3 bases are TGTGCCAGCAGCCCAGTGCACAGGGCCCGAGAAGCTTTCTTT.